This is a list of T cell receptor beta chains from one sample in a study of post-analysis software for immune sequencing data. In TCRdb, the PCR reads were re-called with MiXCR into one record per CDR3 protein. Seen here are 250,000 to 300,000 distinct CDR3 sequences, less than 40% observed once, and the top ten hold under 5.5%. Sequencing input: blood. These receptors were collected from a girl aged 5 to 17 with multiple sclerosis. Both conserved end residues are part of each CDR3. The D gene is left open where the match is weak. Size tells how often a clone was seen (once, few, many) or the class of an expanded clone, and some rows leave it out.

>few|.|TRBJ1-4|TRBV20-1
TGCAGTGCCCTGGGGGATAAGGATGAAAAACTGTTTTTT
CSALGDKDEKLFF
>few|TRBD2|TRBJ2-2|TRBV9
TGTGCCAGCAGCGCCGAAGGACTAGCGGGAACCGGGGAGCTGTTTTTT
CASSAEGLAGTGELFF
>few|.|TRBJ1-1|TRBV7-2
TGTGCCAGCAGCTTAGAGCGGGAAGCTTTCTTT
CASSLEREAFF
>few|TRBD1|TRBJ2-5|TRBV28
TGTGCCTCTAACCCGGGACAGGGGGCCGGGGAGACCCAGTACTTC
CASNPGQGAGETQYF
>many|.|TRBJ2-5|TRBV4-2
TGTGCCAGCAGCCACCTTACGGGGTCCCAAGAGACCCAGTACTTC
CASSHLTGSQETQYF
>many|.|TRBJ1-1|TRBV7-3
TGTGCCAGCAGCTTATTTCTGGGGACCCCAGATAATGAAGCTTTCTTT
CASSLFLGTPDNEAFF
>many|.|TRBJ1-1|TRBV6-5
TGTGCCAGCAGTGGGACCGATTGGAACACTGAAGCTTTCTTT
CASSGTDWNTEAFF
>.|.|TRBJ2-5|TRBV20-1
TGCAGTGCTAGAGATTGGGGCCGGCTAGAGACCCAGTACTTC
CSARDWGRLETQYF
>.|.|TRBJ2-1|TRBV12-3/TRBV12-4
TGTGCCAGCAGCGGCGACAGATCCGGGGATTACAATGAGCAGTTCTTC
CASSGDRSGDYNEQFF
>.|TRBD2|TRBJ2-1|TRBV3-1
TGTGCCAGCAGCCAAGAATGGGGCGGGGGGGATACCTACTCCTACAATGAGCAGTTCTTC
CASSQEWGGGDTYSYNEQFF
>.|TRBD2|TRBJ2-5|TRBV7-2
TGTGCCAGCAGCTTATGGTCTAGCGGGCGGCTTCAAGAGACCCAGTACTTC
CASSLWSSGRLQETQYF
>many|TRBD1|TRBJ1-2|TRBV12-3/TRBV12-4
TGTGCCAGCAGTCCGGACAGGGCCTGGTTTAACTATGGCTACACCTTC
CASSPDRAWFNYGYTF
>.|.|TRBJ1-5|TRBV3-1
TGTGCCAGCAGCCAAGATCTTACGGGGTACAATCAGCCCCAGCATTTT
CASSQDLTGYNQPQHF
>.|.|TRBJ1-2|TRBV20-1
TGCAGTGCCGTGCAAATTTACTATGGCTACACCTTC
CSAVQIYYGYTF
>.|TRBD1|TRBJ1-4|TRBV7-9
TGTGCCAGCAGCCGGGACAGCAATGAAAAACTGTTTTTT
CASSRDSNEKLFF
>.|TRBD1|TRBJ2-7|TRBV11-1
TGTGCCAGCAGCTGGGTGGACAGGGCCTACGAGCAGTACTTC
CASSWVDRAYEQYF
>many|.|TRBJ1-5|TRBV7-2
TGTGCCAGCAGCTTGGTGAAGGGGCAGCCCCAGCATTTT
CASSLVKGQPQHF
>.|.|TRBJ2-1|TRBV12-3/TRBV12-4
TGTGCCAGCAGTCCAGAACCGCGGACAGAGCAGTTCTTC
CASSPEPRTEQFF
>once|TRBD1|TRBJ2-1|TRBV10-3
TGTGCCATCAACAGGGACAGAATGGACAATGAGCAGTTCTTC
CAINRDRMDNEQFF
>.|.|TRBJ1-1|TRBV12-3/TRBV12-4
TGTGCCAGCAGCCCCACCCCGAACACTGAAGCTTTCTTT
CASSPTPNTEAFF
>.|TRBD1|TRBJ2-7|TRBV6-1
TGTGCCAGCCCAGGACAGGGGAGGAACGAGCAGTACTTC
CASPGQGRNEQYF
>.|.|TRBJ2-7|TRBV29-1
TGCAGCGTTTTTCAGGACACCTACGAGCAGTACTTC
CSVFQDTYEQYF
>many|.|TRBJ2-7|TRBV21-1
TGTGCCAGCAGTGTGGACAGGTGGTACTTC
CASSVDRWYF
>.|TRBD2|TRBJ2-5|TRBV10-3
TGTGCCATCAGTGAGTCGGAGGCACTAGCGGTAGACCAAGAGACCCAGTACTTC
CAISESEALAVDQETQYF
>many|.|TRBJ1-1|TRBV12-3/TRBV12-4
TGTGCCAGCAGTTTCACAGGGTACGACACTGAAGCTTTCTTT
CASSFTGYDTEAFF
>.|TRBD1|TRBJ2-7|TRBV2
TGTGCCAGCAGTTGGGACAGGGGGATCTACGAGCAGTACTTC
CASSWDRGIYEQYF
>.|TRBD1|TRBJ2-7|TRBV6-5
TGTGCCAGCAGTCCCCGGGGGACAGGGGGTTTCGAGCAGTACTTC
CASSPRGTGGFEQYF
>many|.|TRBJ2-5|TRBV5-1
TGCGCCAGCAGCTTCCCCCAACCGGTCCAAGAGACCCAGTACTTC
CASSFPQPVQETQYF
>many|TRBD1|TRBJ1-2|TRBV4-2
TGTGCCAGCAGCCCCGACAGGGTGACTTTTAGTGGCTACACCTTC
CASSPDRVTFSGYTF
>.|.|TRBJ2-3|TRBV18
TGTGCCAGCTCACCTCGTTATACTGCGGATACGCAGTATTTT
CASSPRYTADTQYF
>many|TRBD2|TRBJ2-3|TRBV6-6
TGTGCCAGCACGGACGGGGGGGCGGATACGCAGTATTTT
CASTDGGADTQYF
>.|.|TRBJ1-1|TRBV7-8
TGTGCCGAAGCCGCGGTGGGGTATGACTTTGAAGCTTTCTTT
CAEAAVGYDFEAFF
>.|.|TRBJ1-1|TRBV6-2/TRBV6-3
TGTGCCAGCACTCAGTGGGCGCCGAACACTGAAGCTTTCTTT
CASTQWAPNTEAFF
>few|.|TRBJ1-6|TRBV6-2/TRBV6-3
TGTGCCAGCAGTACTGGCAGGGATTCACCCCTCCACTTT
CASSTGRDSPLHF
>.|.|TRBJ2-6|TRBV19
TGTGCCAGTAGTCCGCCGGGGGCGGACGGGGCCAACGTCCTGACTTTC
CASSPPGADGANVLTF
>many|TRBD2|TRBJ2-1|TRBV25-1
TGTGCCAGCAGTGATCCACTAGCGGGGGGCTACAATGAGCAGTTCTTC
CASSDPLAGGYNEQFF
>once|TRBD1|TRBJ2-1|TRBV20-1
TGCAGTGCTAGAGCTGACAGGGGCGGACGCTACAATGAGCAGTTCTTC
CSARADRGGRYNEQFF
>.|.|TRBJ1-2|TRBV6-5
TGTGCCAGCAGCTTACTCAGGGACAAAGGCTACACCTTC
CASSLLRDKGYTF
>many|.|TRBJ2-1|TRBV20-1
TGCAGCACTGATCGGGGTTACGATGAGCAGTTCTTC
CSTDRGYDEQFF
>many|.|TRBJ2-2|TRBV5-1
TGCGCCAGTCGGAAGGACTCGAACACCGGGGAGCTGTTTTTT
CASRKDSNTGELFF
>many|TRBD1|TRBJ2-1|TRBV29-1
TGCAGCGTTGATGGACAGGGGAGATTCAATGAGCAGTTCTTC
CSVDGQGRFNEQFF
>many|.|TRBJ2-5|TRBV3-1
TGTGCCAGCAGCCAGAGGAGGAGCGGATGGGAAGAGACCCAGTACTTC
CASSQRRSGWEETQYF
>.|TRBD1|TRBJ2-7|TRBV7-2
TGTGCCAGCAGCTACTCGACAGGGGGTGGTTCCTACGAGCAGTACTTC
CASSYSTGGGSYEQYF
>.|.|TRBJ2-1|TRBV3-1
TGTGCCAGCAGCCACTTAGGCTGGCGGGAAGGTTACAATGAGCAGTTCTTC
CASSHLGWREGYNEQFF
>once|.|TRBJ2-6|TRBV4-1
TGCGCCAGCAGCCACCGGGACGCTCCGCCTGGGGCCAGCGTCCTGACTTTC
CASSHRDAPPGASVLTF
>many|.|TRBJ2-1|TRBV6-6
TGTGCCAGCAGTACTTATAGCAATGAGCAGTTCTTC
CASSTYSNEQFF
>.|.|TRBJ2-7|TRBV12-3/TRBV12-4
TGTGCCAGCAGTTCCCCACCGGGGGACGAGCAGTACTTC
CASSSPPGDEQYF
>few|TRBD1|TRBJ1-5|TRBV20-1
TGCAGTGCTGAGACAGGGATCAATCAGCCCCAGCATTTT
CSAETGINQPQHF
>.|.|TRBJ2-7|TRBV7-9
TGTGCCAGCAGCTTAACGGCCGAGTACGAGCAGTACTTC
CASSLTAEYEQYF
>.|.|TRBJ2-3|TRBV4-3
TGCGCCAGCAGCCGGGGCCTTTCCCCAACGCAGTATTTT
CASSRGLSPTQYF
>.|.|TRBJ2-3|TRBV5-1
TGTGCCAGCAGTCTTCCTGTGACGAAAGCCAATACGCAGTATTTT
CASSLPVTKANTQYF
>.|.|TRBJ2-7|TRBV7-8
TGTGCCAGCAGCTTAGAAAACCCGCAGTACTTC
CASSLENPQYF
>many|.|TRBJ2-3|TRBV24-1
TGTGCCACCAGTGATAAGAAGGGAGTGGGCACAGATACGCAGTATTTT
CATSDKKGVGTDTQYF